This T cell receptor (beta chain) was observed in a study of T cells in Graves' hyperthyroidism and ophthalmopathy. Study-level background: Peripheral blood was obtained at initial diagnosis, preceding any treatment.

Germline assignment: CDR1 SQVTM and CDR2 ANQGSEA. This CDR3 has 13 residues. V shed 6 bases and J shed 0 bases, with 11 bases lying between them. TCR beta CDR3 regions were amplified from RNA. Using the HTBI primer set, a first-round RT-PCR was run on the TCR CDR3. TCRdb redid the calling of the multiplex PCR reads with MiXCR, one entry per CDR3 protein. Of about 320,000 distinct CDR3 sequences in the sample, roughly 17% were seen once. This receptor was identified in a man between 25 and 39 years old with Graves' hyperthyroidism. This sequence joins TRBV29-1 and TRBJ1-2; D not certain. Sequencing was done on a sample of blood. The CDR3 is CSVKHLTNYGYTF. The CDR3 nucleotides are TGCAGCGTCAAACACTTAACTAACTATGGCTACACCTTC.